The present T cell receptor beta chain was sequenced within a study of human T cells and chemical hapten exposure. The wider study: Weekly administration of diphenylcyclopropenone to the scalp of patients continued throughout the roughly 26-week study. Patients were mainly female, each with alopecia areata, totalis or universalis.

Unique molecular identifiers were attached to individual cDNA molecules during library preparation. TCRdb used MiXCR to reprocess the RACE reads, holding one entry per CDR3 protein. The repertoire consists of some 96,000 distinct CDR3 sequences, with 27% occurring once and the leading ten covering under 13%. Specified time point: patch test 3, about 24 weeks after DPC sensitization. Described treatment: therapeutic diphenylcyclopropenone sensitization with weekly scalp DPC. Whole blood, unfractionated, served as the material for total RNA extraction. Here the sequenced sample was whole blood, taken in connection with sensitization to the hapten diphenylcyclopropenone (DPC). The clonotype originates from a man aged 40-49 years with alopecia areata. Some clones in this sample may be carry-over from other donors' samples.

CDR3 amino acids: CASSPSVGGGEQFF. The DNA for the CDR3 is TGTGCCAGCAGTCCCTCGGTCGGGGGAGGTGAGCAGTTCTTC. V and J are TRBV2 and TRBJ2-1; D is perhaps TRBD2 (6 bases). V was cut by 5 bases and J by 9 bases, with 17 bases left in between. CDR1 is SNHLY, CDR2 FYNNEI, per germline. CDR3 length: 14 amino acids. Supplemented by reference TRBV2 and TRBJ2-1, the full variable domain reads EPEVTQTPSHQVTQMGQEVILRCVPISNHLYFYWYRQILGQKVEFLVSFYNNEISEKSEIFDDQFSVERPDGSNFTLKIRSTKLEDSAMYFCASSPSVGGGEQFFGPGTRLTVL.